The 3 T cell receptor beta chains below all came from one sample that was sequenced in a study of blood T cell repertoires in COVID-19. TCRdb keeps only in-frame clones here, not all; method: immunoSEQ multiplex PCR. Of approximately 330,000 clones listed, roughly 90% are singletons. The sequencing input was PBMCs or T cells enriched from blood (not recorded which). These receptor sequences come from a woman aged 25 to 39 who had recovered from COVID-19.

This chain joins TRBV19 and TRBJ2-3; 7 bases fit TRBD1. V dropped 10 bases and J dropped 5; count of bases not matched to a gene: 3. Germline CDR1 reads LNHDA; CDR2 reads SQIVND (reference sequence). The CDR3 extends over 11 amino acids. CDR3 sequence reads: CATRGLDTQYF. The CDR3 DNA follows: TGTGCCACCAGGGGGTTAGATACGCAGTATTTT. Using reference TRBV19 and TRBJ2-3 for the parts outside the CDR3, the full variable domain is DGGITQSPKYLFRKEGQNVTLSCEQNLNHDAMYWYRQDPGQGLRLIYYSQIVNDFQKGDIAEGYSVSREKKESFPLTVTSAQKNPTAFYLCATRGLDTQYFGPGTRLTVL.

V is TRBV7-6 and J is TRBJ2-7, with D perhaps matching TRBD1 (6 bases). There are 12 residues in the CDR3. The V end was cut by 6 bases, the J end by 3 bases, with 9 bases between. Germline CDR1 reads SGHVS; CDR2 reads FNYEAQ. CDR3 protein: CASSTGFYEQYF. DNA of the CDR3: TGTGCCAGCAGTACAGGGTTCTACGAGCAGTACTTC. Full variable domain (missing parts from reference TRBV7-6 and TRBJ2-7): GAGVSQSPRYKVTKRGQDVALRCDPISGHVSLYWYRQALGQGPEFLTYFNYEAQQDKSGLPNDRFSAERPEGSISTLTIQRTEQRDSAMYRCASSTGFYEQYFGPGTRLTVT.

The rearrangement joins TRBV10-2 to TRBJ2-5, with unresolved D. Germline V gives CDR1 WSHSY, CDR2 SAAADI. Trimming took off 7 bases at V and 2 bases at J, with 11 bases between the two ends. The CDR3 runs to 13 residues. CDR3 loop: CASIGNRQETQYF. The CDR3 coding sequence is TGCGCCAGCATAGGCAACAGACAAGAGACCCAGTACTTC.